This T cell receptor (beta chain) emerged from a study of CD8+ T cells in alopecia areata. Treatment described: oral pan-JAK inhibitor, 5-10 mg twice daily. Trimming took 1 base from V and 10 from J; bases not matched to a gene: 5. CDR3 length equals 15 residues. Germline-derived CDR1 and CDR2 are SGHDT and YYEEEE. This clone rates as large. Extraction of RNA preceded its reverse transcription into cDNA, which served as the sequencing template. Data came from immunoSEQ multiplex PCR; TCRdb stores just in-frame clones and leaves some out. Of about 92,000 clones listed, roughly 47% are singletons. The sequenced sample was CD8+ T cells sorted from blood, obtained at week 24, from a patient treated with tofacitinib. This sequence was found in a human donor with alopecia areata. This chain connects TRBV5-6 to TRBJ2-1; 13 nucleotides align to TRBD2. The DNA of the CDR3 is TGTGCCAGCAGCTTGACTAGCGGGAGGGCCGGGGAGCAGTTCTTC. Amino acids: CASSLTSGRAGEQFF. Looking up the rest from reference TRBV5-6 and TRBJ2-1 gives the full variable domain: DAGVTQSPTHLIKTRGQQVTLRCSPKSGHDTVSWYQQALGQGPQFIFQYYEEEERQRGNFPDRFSGHQFPNYSSELNVNALLLGDSALYLCASSLTSGRAGEQFFGPGTRLTVL.